Listed below are T cell receptor beta chains from one sample, sequenced in a study of T cell responses to AZD1222 COVID-19 vaccine. Method: immunoSEQ multiplex PCR; TCRdb's copy keeps in-frame clones and lacks some. The table shows about 93,000 clones, with just over 85% occurring only once. Specimen: peripheral blood, collected on day 0 of AZD1222 vaccination. Receptors were obtained from an adult in good health. The conserved cysteine and the conserved F or W are not part of the CDR3 here.

V,CDR3
TRBV7-2,ASSTRLWDVLT
TRBV6-5,ASSYSAVVNYGYT
TRBV7-2,ASSTYGATNEKLF
TRBV30,AWSVRDPGAF
TRBV23-1,ASSQRLQGRINQPQH
TRBV5-4,ASSLDSRSQETQY
TRBV5-4,ASSTGTGANVLT
TRBV7-6,ASSLAAGWDRAYEQY
TRBV7-8,ASSLDPGWTEAF
TRBV6-5,ASSYSRVSSGNTIY
TRBV11-3,ASSSGPGYEQY
TRBV10-2,ASRPDNTGELF
TRBV4-2,ASSQAEGGINGYT
TRBV3-1/TRBV3-2,ASSQDLAGLDEAF
TRBV11-3,ASSRGAGAQETQY
TRBV3-1/TRBV3-2,ASSSPGQTSYEQY
TRBV19,ASSISRENNQPQH
TRBV28,ASSLSGVPQETQY
TRBV10-3,AIRDRGSDNYGYT
TRBV25-1,ASQGEAEKLF
TRBV7-3,ASSGTSGTDTQY
TRBV13,ASRRWGQINEKLF
TRBV19,ASNAGRTDTQY
TRBV29-1,SVKVWDTEAF
TRBV7-8,ASSLALAGNYEQY
TRBV19,ASSIMGTPKAF
TRBV19,ASSIWGGAEAF
TRBV25-1,ASLAEYNEQF
TRBV30,AWSVLVGSRAYEQY
TRBV19,ASSGSGASRDTQY
TRBV15,ATSRDLDTEAF
TRBV29-1,SALTKGMNTEAF
TRBV7-6,ASSPTREPILSYNEQF
TRBV30,AWASGNTIY
TRBV19,ASSISAVNTEAF
TRBV27,ASSQTQGMVYGYT